This passage covers 18 T cell receptor beta chains from one sample sequenced in a study of blood T cells in healthy people across ages. Primers used in a second PCR of about 7 to 12 cycles were a sample-barcoded 5' primer and a J-beta primer mix. In TCRdb, the 5' RACE reads were re-called with MiXCR into one record per CDR3 protein. The sample yields about 1.5 million distinct CDR3 sequences, under 55% seen once. Specimen: blood. These TCRs come from a woman between 18 and 29 years old in good health.

A few counts support this clonotype. As DNA, the CDR3 is TGCGCCAGCAGTTCGAGGCCGGGAGCTCAAGAGACCCAGTACTTC. It translates to CASSSRPGAQETQYF. The chain links TRBV5-1 to TRBJ2-5; maybe TRBD2 (6 bases). The CDR3 totals 15 residues. CDR1 SGHRS and CDR2 YFSETQ come from the germline V gene. The V and J ends lost 5 bases and 2 bases respectively, with 16 bases between them.

This clonotype was recorded many times. The chain combines TRBV9 with TRBJ2-3; no firm D call. The CDR3 totals 14 residues. Germline loops: CDR1 SGDLS, CDR2 YYNGEE. V was shortened by 5 bases and J by 0 bases, with 10 bases between the two germline ends. For the CDR3, the DNA is TGTGCCAGCAGTGTGGGTTCTAGCACAGATACGCAGTATTTT. Protein: CASSVGSSTDTQYF.

The CDR3 here is CASSTGKGTQYF. CDR3 nucleotide sequence: TGTGCCAGCAGTACAGGGAAAGGTACGCAGTATTTT. The chain combines TRBV2 with TRBJ2-3; a weak D match, TRBD1 (6 bases). CDR1 and CDR2 (germline): SNHLY, FYNNEI. V lost 5 bases and J 8 bases, leaving 11 bases between the germline ends. This CDR3 comprises 12 residues.

The chain couples TRBV20-1 to TRBJ2-5; no clear D. Trimming stripped 6 bases from V and 11 bases from J, with 22 bases between. The CDR3 spans 13 residues. Germline CDR1 DFQATT, CDR2 SNEGSKA (reference sequence). CDR3 protein: CSAPDQRSNEQYF. CDR3 nucleotides: TGCAGTGCCCCGGACCAGCGTTCGAATGAGCAGTACTTC.

This clonotype was seen a few times. The rearrangement links TRBV12-3 or TRBV12-4 to TRBJ2-5, with 11 positions matching TRBD1. The J segment lost 5 bases and the V segment lost 2 bases, leaving 4 bases of the junction unmatched. This CDR3 has 15 amino acids. In DNA, the CDR3 is TGTGCCAGCAGTTTACGGGACAGGGGGAAGGAGACCCAGTACTTC. Translated: CASSLRDRGKETQYF.

This clonotype was seen a handful of times. The chain carries TRBV10-3 and TRBJ2-1; TRBD2 matches 7 bases. The CDR3 runs to 20 residues. V trimming: 0 bases; J trimming: 0 bases; junction bases outside the gene matches: 14. From germline, CDR1 is ENHRY and CDR2 SYGVKD. The DNA for the CDR3 is TGTGCCATCAGTGAGTCTCGAGTAGCTAGCGGCCCGCGCTCCTACAATGAGCAGTTCTTC. Its translation: CAISESRVASGPRSYNEQFF.

The chain links TRBV2 to TRBJ2-7, with D tentatively TRBD2 (6 bases). Trimming took 4 bases from V and 5 from J, leaving 12 bases between them. Germline CDR1 and CDR2: SNHLY and FYNNEI. The CDR3 has 13 amino acids. The CDR3 nucleotides are TGTGCCAGCAGTGTGCCTAGCGAAGACGAGCAGTACTTC. Protein: CASSVPSEDEQYF.

This rearrangement joins TRBV4-1 to TRBJ2-3; D might be TRBD2 (6 bases). The CDR3 runs to 14 residues. V shed 4 bases and J shed 4 bases, with 12 bases lying between them. Germline V CDR1 and CDR2: MGHRA, YSYEKL. In DNA, the CDR3 is TGCGCCAGCAGCCTCCGGGGGTGGGCAGATACGCAGTATTTT. Translated: CASSLRGWADTQYF.

The genes are TRBV18 and TRBJ2-4; D not certain. The J call is in doubt because the DNA end fits TRBJ2-5 better. CDR1 and CDR2 (germline): KGHSH, LQKENI. The CDR3 loop spans 14 amino acids. CDR3 DNA: TGTGCCAGCTCACCACCCTCCGTGGGGGAGACCCAGTACTTC. Its translation: CASSPPSVGETQYF.

This clonotype was recorded once. Being one base from a much bigger clone, this may be a read error. The chain carries TRBV20-1 and TRBJ2-1; the D is unclear. The CDR3 extends over 15 amino acids. Germline CDR1 DFQATT, CDR2 SNEGSKA (reference sequence). The V gene lost 0 bases and the J gene lost 4 bases, with 13 bases spanning the gap. CDR3 sequence reads: CSARDQAVGYNEQFF. DNA for the CDR3: TGCAGTGCTAGAGATCAAGCCGTAGGGTACAATGAGCAGTTCTTC.

This clonotype has just a few counts. The chain uses TRBV10-3 and TRBJ2-1, with D perhaps matching TRBD2 (7 bases). Germline CDR1 ENHRY, CDR2 SYGVKD. The germline V and J ends were trimmed by 7 bases and 4 bases, with 14 bases remaining between them. The CDR3 has 14 amino acids. The CDR3 here is CAIKVGGGYNEQFF. The CDR3 DNA reads TGTGCCATCAAAGTAGGGGGGGGGTACAATGAGCAGTTCTTC.

The chain joins TRBV27 to TRBJ2-5, with 11 bases aligning to TRBD1. Per germline, CDR1 MNHEY and CDR2 SMNVEV (reference sequence). The CDR3 totals 16 residues. The trim removed 4 bases at V and 1 base at J, leaving 5 bases unmatched. This chain's CDR3 is CASSSSGTGGQETQYF. CDR3 in DNA: TGTGCCAGCAGTTCCTCCGGGACAGGGGGCCAAGAGACCCAGTACTTC.

The chain couples TRBV24-1 to TRBJ1-1; no definite D call. The germline V gene has CDR1 KGHDR and CDR2 SFDVKD. The CDR3 is 12 amino acids. V was pared by 0 bases and J by 5 bases, with 3 bases between. This CDR3 is CATSDLGTEAFF. Here the CDR3 DNA reads TGTGCCACCAGTGATTTGGGTACTGAAGCTTTCTTT.

This clonotype has just a few counts. V usage is TRBV29-1 and J usage is TRBJ2-3, with a tentative D call TRBD2 (5 bases). Looked up from germline, CDR1 is SQVTM and CDR2 is ANQGSEA. CDR3 length: 13 amino acids. In nucleotides, the CDR3 is TGCAGACGGGATACCCTAAGCACAGATACGCAGTATTTT. Protein product: CRRDTLSTDTQYF.

The CDR3 spells CSASPGTGNGYTF. The CDR3 region has the DNA TGCAGTGCTAGCCCCGGGACAGGCAATGGCTACACCTTC. This chain joins TRBV20-1 and TRBJ1-2, with TRBD1 matching over 8 bases. With V trimmed by 3 bases and J by 6 bases, 6 bases remained unmatched. The CDR3 covers 13 residues. CDR1 DFQATT and CDR2 SNEGSKA come from the germline V gene (reference sequence).

This clonotype turned up a few times. The chain recombines TRBV7-2 with TRBJ1-2; no clear D gene. V was shortened by 2 bases and J by 4 bases, with 11 bases between the two germline ends. The CDR3 is 14 residues long. Looked up from germline, CDR1 is SGHTA and CDR2 is FQGNSA. Here the CDR3 DNA reads TGTGCCAGCAGCTTAACGCGGGAGGGCTATGGCTACACCTTC. Protein product: CASSLTREGYGYTF.

This rearrangement joins TRBV25-1 to TRBJ1-6; D call uncertain. With 6 bases removed from V and 7 bases from J, the gap between germline ends came to 13 bases. The CDR3 runs 14 residues. Per the germline V gene, CDR1 is MGHDK and CDR2 is SYGVNS. CDR3 sequence reads: CASRGRQFNSPLHF. CDR3 DNA sequence: TGTGCCAGCAGAGGCAGGCAGTTCAATTCACCCCTCCACTTT.

The rearrangement joins TRBV7-2 to TRBJ2-7; the D is unclear. Trimming pared 5 bases from V and 2 bases from J, leaving 10 bases between. CDR3 length: 13 amino acids. Germline lookup yields CDR1 SGHTA and CDR2 FQGNSA. For the CDR3, the DNA is TGTGCCAGCAGCGACCTAAGGGCCTACGAGCAGTACTTC. This gives the protein CASSDLRAYEQYF. The full variable domain, its missing parts supplied by reference TRBV7-2 and TRBJ2-7, is GAGVSQSPSNKVTEKGKDVELRCDPISGHTALYWYRQSLGQGLEFLIYFQGNSAPDKSGLPSDRFSAERTGGSVSTLTIQRTQQEDSAVYLCASSDLRAYEQYFGPGTRLTVT.